This TCR beta chain was recovered during a study of response to subunit inactivated influenza vaccine (dated by TCRdb to 2017 to 2018). Notes on the research overall: The study used deep quantitative T cell receptor repertoire profiling to track responses to a trivalent subunit inactivated influenza vaccine. General findings and caveats noted by the study authors: According to the authors, only a limited number of new T cells may be recruited by each seasonal influenza vaccination.

The method behind the library was RT-PCR. The sequencer was an Illumina HiSeq 2500. In-frame beta chains were kept once TCRdb had trimmed the public reads at Q25 with fastp and called clones with MiXCR. Merged by CDR3 protein, the rows form single entries marked with the most common genes and DNA. Present in this sample are hundreds of thousands of distinct CDR3 sequences, roughly 8.2% of which were seen just once. The top ten clonotypes cover roughly 13% of the sample. This clonotype appeared a few times. The antigen this receptor binds is unknown. Nothing much larger sits one base from this clone, and base qualities are not available. The input for sequencing was PBMCs from blood, taken around 2 years after vaccination. The sequence derives from a man in his fifties or sixties who received an inactivated influenza vaccine. Donor details come from another sample of the same person, matched by shared clones.

CDR3 protein: CAWSVGSGVAEAFF. The DNA sequence is TGTGCCTGGAGTGTAGGCTCAGGGGTAGCTGAAGCTTTCTTT. The chain is assembled from TRBV30 and TRBJ1-1; the best D guess is TRBD1, with 6 bases matching. Reading from cysteine to phenylalanine, the CDR3 counts 14 amino acids. Only the CDR3 DNA stays, 42 bases, in frame from base 1. V loses 0 bases, J loses 6 bases, and the germline ends lie 14 bases apart. CDR1 and CDR2 (GTSNPN, SVGIG) derive from the germline V gene (reference sequence).